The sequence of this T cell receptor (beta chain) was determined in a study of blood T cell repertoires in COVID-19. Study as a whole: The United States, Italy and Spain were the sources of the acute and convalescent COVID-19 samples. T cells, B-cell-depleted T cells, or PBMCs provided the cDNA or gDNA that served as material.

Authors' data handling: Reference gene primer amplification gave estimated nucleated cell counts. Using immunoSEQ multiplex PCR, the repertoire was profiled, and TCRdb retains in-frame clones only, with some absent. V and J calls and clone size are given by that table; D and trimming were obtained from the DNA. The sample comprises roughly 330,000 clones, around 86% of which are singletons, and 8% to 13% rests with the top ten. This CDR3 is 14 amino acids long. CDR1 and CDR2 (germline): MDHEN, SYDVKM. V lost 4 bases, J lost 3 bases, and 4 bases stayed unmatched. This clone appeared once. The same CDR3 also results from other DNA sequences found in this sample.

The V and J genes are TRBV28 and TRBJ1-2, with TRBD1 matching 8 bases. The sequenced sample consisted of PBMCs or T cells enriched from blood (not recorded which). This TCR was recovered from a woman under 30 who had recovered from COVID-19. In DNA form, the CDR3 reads TGTGCCAGCAGTTCCGGACAGGGCCACTATGGCTACACCTTC. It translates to CASSSGQGHYGYTF.